This TCR beta chain appears in the sequencing data of a study of long-term antiretroviral therapy in people with HIV. Study findings and constraints: Controls had broader CDR3 length ranges than HIV repertoires did. Diversity remained lower than transplant donor controls, even though it increased after ART.

Researchers ran immunoSEQ v3.0 at survey level. The protocol was immunoSEQ multiplex PCR, while the TCRdb copy is restricted to in-frame clones and leaves out a portion. This sample carries 30,000 to 40,000 clones, roughly 87% of them seen once, and the ten largest clones take around 13%. Concerning this clone: Its antigen is not identified.

The germline V gene has CDR1 ENHRY and CDR2 SYGVKD. The length of the CDR3 is 15 residues. V was cut by 3 bases and J by 2 bases, with 11 bases left in between. Every one of the donors gave at least one pre-ART PBMC sample and at least two post-ART PBMC samples. This clonotype was obtained from a man in his late teens or twenties with HIV. The V and J genes are TRBV10-3 and TRBJ2-1; maybe TRBD1 (5 bases). The source was unsorted PBMCs, collected 1.1 years after starting antiretroviral therapy. The CDR3 coding sequence is TGTGCCATCAGTGATCCGACAGACACCTACAATGAGCAGTTCTTC. Translation gives CAISDPTDTYNEQFF.